This T cell receptor beta chain was obtained from a study of cytomegalovirus exposure and HLA in healthy donors. Study conclusions and caveats: Three chains linked to CMV were shown in vitro to be specific for CMV antigens. According to a subsequent analysis, TCR clusters identified in the first cohort showed a tendency to co-occur across the roughly 130 validation repertoires. Most sequenced TCRs were rare (though some public TCRs occurred in many donors).

Clones were sequenced by immunoSEQ multiplex PCR, and TCRdb holds only the in-frame ones, with some missing. Here the sample spans about 220,000 clones, about 86% being singletons. This clone was detected once. As yet, its antigen is unknown. With V trimmed by 3 bases and J by 1 base, 4 bases remained unmatched. Germline V gene sequence: CDR1 SNHLY, CDR2 FYNNEI. CDR3 length: 15 amino acids. The donors were in the approximately 130-subject validation cohort; that cohort was separate from the roughly 700-subject first cohort. V is TRBV2 and J is TRBJ2-3; 7 bases are a match to TRBD1. The TCR originated in a man aged 18 to 35 in good health and CMV-seronegative. The sample taken for sequencing was PBMCs. The CDR3 loop is CASSESGGGTDTQYF. CDR3 in DNA: TGTGCCAGCAGTGAGTCAGGGGGAGGCACAGATACGCAGTATTTT.